Each of the 8 T cell receptor beta chains below was sequenced from the same sample in a study of blood T cell repertoires in COVID-19. The assay was immunoSEQ multiplex PCR, and TCRdb's table has in-frame clones only and misses some. The table lists about 230,000 clones, 80% to 90% of them singletons. The material sequenced was peripheral blood. Receptor source: a man between 35 and 55 years old with acute or convalescent COVID-19.

The chain has TRBV23-1 and TRBJ2-5; 10 bases align to TRBD1. TRBV23-1 is classed as an ORF, of uncertain function. CDR3 length equals 14 residues. With V trimmed by 2 bases and J by 4 bases, 1 base remained unmatched. The CDR3 coding sequence is TGCGCCAGCAGTCAAAGGACAGGGGGAGAGACCCAGTACTTC. The encoded protein is CASSQRTGGETQYF.

The chain carries TRBV7-3 and TRBJ1-1, with D possibly being TRBD1 (5 bases). The CDR3 has 14 amino acids. Trimming stripped 5 bases from V and 1 base from J, with 11 bases between. Germline V gene data show CDR1 as SGHTA and CDR2 as FQGTGA. The CDR3 region has the DNA TGTGCCAGCAGCCCCCTCGGGGGGAACACTGAAGCTTTCTTT. The encoded protein is CASSPLGGNTEAFF.

This clone was detected a few times. The chain uses TRBV25-1 and TRBJ1-6; 7 positions match TRBD1. Germline CDR1 reads MGHDK; CDR2 reads SYGVNS. The V segment lost 5 bases and the J segment 5 bases; nucleotides outside the gene matches: 6. This CDR3 is built from 15 residues. The CDR3 loop is CASSKTGLDNSPLHF. The DNA for the CDR3 is TGTGCCAGCAGTAAGACAGGGCTAGATAATTCACCCCTCCACTTT.

V is TRBV2 and J is TRBJ1-3, with 7 nucleotides matching TRBD1. Germline CDR1 SNHLY, CDR2 FYNNEI. This CDR3 spans 16 amino acids. Trimming took 5 bases from V and 4 from J; bases not matched to a gene: 11. The CDR3 spells CASSPDRERAGNTIYF. The CDR3 nucleotides are TGTGCCAGCAGTCCTGACAGGGAAAGGGCCGGAAACACCATATATTTT.

The gene calls are TRBV4-3 and TRBJ2-7; the D gene is possibly TRBD2 (5 bases). The V and J ends lost 4 bases and 2 bases respectively, with 15 bases between them. The CDR3 length is 15 residues. Germline-derived CDR1 and CDR2 are LGHNA and YSLEER. Here the CDR3 reads CASSPGIAGAYEQYF. The CDR3 DNA follows: TGCGCCAGCAGCCCGGGAATAGCAGGTGCCTACGAGCAGTACTTC.

The chain links TRBV7-9 to TRBJ2-1, with 7 positions matching TRBD1. The germline gives CDR1 SEHNR, CDR2 FQNEAQ (reference sequence). CDR3 length: 16 residues. The trim removed 2 bases at V and 0 bases at J, leaving 4 bases unmatched. The CDR3 reads CASSLLDRPSYNEQFF. CDR3 nucleotide sequence: TGTGCCAGCAGCTTATTGGACAGGCCCTCCTACAATGAGCAGTTCTTC.

This chain uses TRBV11-2 with TRBJ2-7; 10 nucleotides align to TRBD1. In germline, CDR1 is SGHAT, CDR2 FQNNGV. The CDR3 has 15 amino acids. V lost 5 bases and J lost 2; bases outside the gene matches: 6. CDR3 in amino acids: CASSTGQGLAYEQYF. The CDR3 DNA reads TGTGCCAGCAGCACGGGACAGGGGCTTGCCTACGAGCAGTACTTC.

This clone was seen a single time. This chain links TRBV2 with TRBJ2-6, with TRBD1 matching over 7 bases. The V gene's germline CDR1 is SNHLY and CDR2 FYNNEI. CDR3 size: 14 residues. J gave up 1 base and V 6 bases, and 0 bases lay outside the gene matches. The CDR3 nucleotides are TGTGCCAGCAGGGGACAGTCTGGGGCCAACGTCCTGACTTTC. It yields the protein CASRGQSGANVLTF.